This T cell receptor (beta chain) stems from a study of OX40 agonist ivuxolimab in advanced cancers. Clones were read by immunoSEQ multiplex PCR, and TCRdb kept only the in-frame ones, dropping some. The table has tens of thousands of clones, roughly 80% seen once. The CDR3 is 16 amino acids. The V end lost 0 bases, the J end lost 0 bases, and 10 bases lay between the germline ends. Germline V lookup: CDR1 SGDLS, CDR2 YYNGEE. The clonotype originates from an adult with an advanced solid tumor such as melanoma, head and neck, liver or kidney cancer. J is TRBJ1-3 and V is TRBV9; D is ambiguous. Sample: CD4+ or CD8+ T cells sorted from blood, taken in a trial of the OX40 agonist ivuxolimab. CDR3 sequence: CASSVAGIDSGNTIYF. DNA of the CDR3: TGTGCCAGCAGCGTAGCTGGGATCGACTCTGGAAACACCATATATTTT.